This passage covers 29 T cell receptor beta chains from one sample sequenced in a study of T cells in Graves' hyperthyroidism and ophthalmopathy. RNA transcripts provided the source from which TCR beta CDR3 regions were amplified. First-round RT-PCR with HTBI primers amplified the TCR CDR3 region. TCRdb fed the multiplex PCR reads into MiXCR, producing one record per CDR3 protein. The sample holds a few hundred thousand distinct CDR3 sequences; around 15% are singletons and the top ten take around 32%. The material sequenced was blood. Receptors were obtained from a woman aged 40 to 50 with Graves' ophthalmopathy.

This clonotype was seen a few times. A single base separates this from a much larger clone, so it may be a read error. V is TRBV27 and J is TRBJ2-3, with 8 nucleotides matching TRBD2. Unmatched junction bases numbered 12, after V lost 5 bases and J lost 8 bases. The CDR3 length is 15 residues. Looked up from germline, CDR1 is MNHEY and CDR2 is SMNVEV (reference sequence). Here the CDR3 DNA reads TGTGCCAGCAGTAGAGAAGCGGGAGCGGCAGGTACGCAGTATTTT. It is translated as CASSREAGAAGTQYF.

This clonotype was recorded at least ten times. The chain joins TRBV2 to TRBJ2-7, with 9 bases lining up with TRBD2. The CDR3 is 11 residues long. J lost 3 bases, V lost 11 bases, and 2 bases had no gene match. Germline V gives CDR1 SNHLY, CDR2 FYNNEI. DNA for the CDR3: TGTGCCGCGACTAGCGGCTACGAGCAGTACTTC. Protein product: CAATSGYEQYF.

The V gene is TRBV18, the J gene TRBJ2-3; D remains ambiguous. Trimming shortened V by 2 bases and J by 1 base, and 7 bases separated the two germline ends. The CDR3 totals 14 residues. Germline values: CDR1 KGHSH, CDR2 LQKENI. CDR3 sequence (DNA): TGTGCCAGCTCACCAGCCCGAGGCACAGATACGCAGTATTTT. It yields the protein CASSPARGTDTQYF.

This clonotype was seen repeatedly, ten times or more. This sequence joins TRBV24-1 and TRBJ2-1, with 12 bases fitting TRBD2. CDR1 and CDR2 from the germline V gene are KGHDR and SFDVKD. The J segment lost 5 bases and the V segment lost 10 bases, leaving 8 bases of the junction unmatched. The CDR3 length is 15 residues. The CDR3 sequence: CATGRTSGKHNEQFF. The CDR3 nucleotides read TGTGCCACTGGGAGGACTAGCGGGAAACACAATGAGCAGTTCTTC.

In its sample, this clonotype was seen many times. This sequence joins TRBV5-1 and TRBJ2-1; 7 bases are a match to TRBD2. Unmatched junction bases numbered 3, after V lost 3 bases and J lost 0 bases. The germline V gene encodes CDR1 SGHRS and CDR2 YFSETQ. This CDR3 is built from 15 residues. Written as DNA, the CDR3 is TGCGCCAGCAGCTGGACTAGTCACTCCTACAATGAGCAGTTCTTC. It translates to CASSWTSHSYNEQFF.

This clonotype was detected many times. The chain has TRBV6-5 and TRBJ2-5; 7 positions match TRBD1. The ends lost 0 bases at V and 5 bases at J; junction bases unmatched: 6. Germline-derived CDR1 and CDR2 are MNHEY and SVGAGI. The CDR3 has 15 amino acids. CDR3 sequence (DNA): TGTGCCAGCAGTTACTCGGACAGGTCGCGGGAGACCCAGTACTTC. Translation gives CASSYSDRSRETQYF.

This clonotype was recorded many times. This sequence joins TRBV7-9 and TRBJ1-1; D gene uncertain. This CDR3 spans 15 amino acids. Germline V gene data show CDR1 as SEHNR and CDR2 as FQNEAQ (reference sequence). V dropped 7 bases and J dropped 1 base, with 16 bases sitting between them. CDR3 amino acids: CASNPSPVSNTEAFF. Written as DNA, the CDR3 is TGTGCCAGCAACCCGTCCCCGGTCTCGAACACTGAAGCTTTCTTT.

There are a few counts of this clonotype. The chain recombines TRBV11-2 with TRBJ2-2; 8 bases fit TRBD2. CDR1 and CDR2 from the germline V gene are SGHAT and FQNNGV. Trimming removed 5 bases from V and 4 bases from J; junction bases left unmatched: 6. The CDR3 is 15 amino acids. The CDR3 nucleotides read TGTGCCAGCAGCCCCCCCGGGGGGGGCACCGGGGAGCTGTTTTTT. This sequence encodes CASSPPGGGTGELFF.

In this sample, this clonotype turned up many times. V and J are TRBV2 and TRBJ2-5; 8 nucleotides match TRBD1. J gave up 2 bases and V 0 bases, and 5 bases lay outside the gene matches. The CDR3 is 16 residues long. CDR1 is SNHLY and CDR2 is FYNNEI in the germline V gene. The CDR3 here is CASSEAGGTGQETQYF. Here the CDR3 DNA reads TGTGCCAGCAGTGAAGCGGGTGGGACAGGACAAGAGACCCAGTACTTC.

The gene calls are TRBV19 and TRBJ2-2; 8 bases fit TRBD2. CDR1 is LNHDA and CDR2 is SQIVND in the germline V gene (reference sequence). J was trimmed by 4 bases and V by 2 bases; bases with no gene match: 6. The CDR3 is 16 residues long. Written as DNA, the CDR3 is TGTGCCAGTAGTATAACGGCGGGGGGCGGCACCGGGGAGCTGTTTTTT. This codes for CASSITAGGGTGELFF.

This clonotype was seen ten or more times. The CDR3 coding sequence is TGTGCCAGCTCACTCGGACTAGAAGAGACCCAGTACTTC. The encoded protein is CASSLGLEETQYF. The chain has TRBV18 and TRBJ2-5; 7 bases are a match to TRBD2. J lost 3 bases, V lost 4 bases, and 2 bases had no gene match. Per the germline V gene, CDR1 is KGHSH and CDR2 is LQKENI. This CDR3 region has 13 residues.

This clonotype came up many times. This rearrangement joins TRBV6-1 to TRBJ2-2; TRBD2 is a possible D gene (6 bases). CDR1 and CDR2 from the germline V gene are MNHNS and SASEGT. Between the trimmed V and J ends, which lost 5 bases and 1 base, there was a span of 8 bases. The CDR3 has 14 residues. CDR3 coding DNA: TGTGCCAGCAGTTACGGGGGGAACACCGGGGAGCTGTTTTTT. Protein sequence: CASSYGGNTGELFF.

In this sample, this clonotype turned up many times. The V and J genes are TRBV2 and TRBJ2-1, with 8 nucleotides matching TRBD2. V lost 7 bases, J lost 7 bases, and 6 bases stayed unmatched. This CDR3 is 13 amino acids long. Germline CDR1 is SNHLY and CDR2 is FYNNEI. The CDR3 sequence is CASNPGLENEQFF. The CDR3, as DNA: TGTGCCAGCAACCCGGGACTAGAGAATGAGCAGTTCTTC. The full variable domain, rest sourced from reference TRBV2 and TRBJ2-1, is EPEVTQTPSHQVTQMGQEVILRCVPISNHLYFYWYRQILGQKVEFLVSFYNNEISEKSEIFDDQFSVERPDGSNFTLKIRSTKLEDSAMYFCASNPGLENEQFFGPGTRLTVL.

This clonotype was seen a handful of times. The chain carries TRBV3-1 and TRBJ1-1, with a possible D match to TRBD1 (5 bases). V lost 5 bases and J lost 4, with 17 bases in between. This CDR3 contains 15 residues. Germline CDR1 LGHDT, CDR2 YNNKEL (reference sequence). The CDR3, as DNA: TGTGCCAGCAGCTTTCGGGTGGGGGGGTCCACTGAAGCTTTCTTT. Translated, it gives CASSFRVGGSTEAFF.

The chain recombines TRBV4-1 with TRBJ2-2, with D unresolved. Trimming cost V 6 bases and J 0 bases, with 11 bases left between them. The CDR3 is 15 residues long. Germline V gene lookup returns CDR1 MGHRA and CDR2 YSYEKL. The CDR3 bases are TGCGCCAGCAGGTCCAGAGTACCGAACACCGGGGAGCTGTTTTTT. Translating gives CASRSRVPNTGELFF.

The rearrangement links TRBV7-8 to TRBJ2-3, with TRBD2 matching over 12 bases. In germline, CDR1 is SGHVS, CDR2 FQNEAQ. The J segment lost 7 bases and the V segment lost 8 bases, leaving 10 bases of the junction unmatched. This CDR3 is built from 15 residues. The CDR3 protein is CASASTGTSGYTQYF. As DNA, the CDR3 is TGTGCCAGCGCTAGTACCGGGACTAGCGGGTATACGCAGTATTTT.

The table lists this clonotype with a few counts. This CDR3 is CASSPTGLAGAKDTQYF. Here the CDR3 DNA reads TGTGCCAGCAGCCCAACCGGACTAGCGGGGGCGAAAGATACGCAGTATTTT. The chain carries TRBV7-2 and TRBJ2-3; 13 nucleotides match TRBD2. With V trimmed by 5 bases and J by 5 bases, 10 bases remained unmatched. Germline V gene sequence: CDR1 SGHTA, CDR2 FQGNSA. CDR3 length: 17 residues.

On this clonotype itself: This may stem from a read error, because a much larger clone lies one nucleotide away. The CDR3 bases are TGCAGCGCTGAAGAAGGGGCGGGAAAGCGGCAGTATTTT. Amino acid sequence: CSAEEGAGKRQYF. J is TRBJ2-3 and V is TRBV29-1; a weak D match, TRBD2 (6 bases). The CDR3 has 13 amino acids. Germline CDR1 and CDR2: SQVTM and ANQGSEA.

This clonotype was recorded only once. A much larger clonotype is one base distant, so this may be a read error. The chain couples TRBV29-1 to TRBJ2-1, with 7 bases that match TRBD1. Germline trimming cut 6 bases from V and 10 bases from J; bases unmatched to any gene: 9. Germline V CDR1 and CDR2: SQVTM, ANQGSEA. CDR3 length: 12 residues. CDR3 in DNA: TGCAGCGTGGGGGACAGTAACTACGAGCAGTTCTTC. Translation: CSVGDSNYEQFF.

This clonotype has a count of ten or more. The V call is TRBV20-1, the J call TRBJ2-7; D is perhaps TRBD1 or TRBD2 (6 bases each). This CDR3 is built from 15 residues. Germline V gene sequence: CDR1 DFQATT, CDR2 SNEGSKA (reference sequence). The V end lost 2 bases, the J end lost 2 bases, and 16 bases lay between the germline ends. CDR3 sequence (DNA): TGCAGTGCTAGATCCCTGGAGGGGGGCGCCTACGAGCAGTACTTC. Protein: CSARSLEGGAYEQYF.

The chain is built from TRBV2 and TRBJ1-5; D is undetermined. V lost 4 bases and J lost 0, with 10 bases in between. There are 15 residues in the CDR3. Per germline, CDR1 SNHLY and CDR2 FYNNEI. The CDR3 bases are TGTGCCAGCAGTGTAGCCCAATATAGCAATCAGCCCCAGCATTTT. Protein: CASSVAQYSNQPQHF.

This clonotype appeared a few times. This chain connects TRBV6-1 to TRBJ2-1; D ambiguous. The CDR3 covers 12 residues. From germline, CDR1 is MNHNS and CDR2 SASEGT. Trimming left V 0 bases short and J 8 bases short, with 5 bases between. The CDR3 is CASSEAWDEQFF. DNA of the CDR3: TGTGCCAGCAGTGAAGCGTGGGATGAGCAGTTCTTC.

This clonotype has a handful of counts. The rearrangement uses TRBV5-5 and TRBJ1-2; the match to TRBD1 covers 7 bases. The CDR3 consists of 12 residues. The junction had 6 bases not matched to a gene; V was cut back by 5 bases and J by 8 bases. Looked up from germline, CDR1 is SGHKS and CDR2 is YYEKEE (reference sequence). CDR3 DNA sequence: TGTGCCAGCAGAGCGGGGGGACAGGGCTACACCTTC. Its protein product is CASRAGGQGYTF.

This clonotype was counted only a few times. The chain employs TRBV12-3 or TRBV12-4 and TRBJ2-7; perhaps TRBD1 as D (5 bases). The V end lost 3 bases, the J end lost 5 bases, and 11 bases lay between the germline ends. This CDR3 spans 13 amino acids. DNA for the CDR3: TGTGCCAGCAGTTTGGCAGGGCGCAACGAGCAGTACTTC. Encoded protein: CASSLAGRNEQYF.

This clonotype was seen a few times. This clone may be a read error of a much larger clone one base away. V gene TRBV11-2 combines with J gene TRBJ1-1, with a possible D match to TRBD1 (5 bases). The CDR3 is made up of 14 amino acids. V lost 3 bases and J lost 5, with 13 bases in between. Germline CDR1 reads SGHAT; CDR2 reads FQNNGV. CDR3 in DNA: TGTGCCAGCAGCTTTAATCAGGGCTGGACTGAAGCTTTCTTT. Its translation is CASSFNQGWTEAFF. Drawing the rest from reference TRBV11-2 and TRBJ1-1, the complete variable domain is EAGVAQSPRYKIIEKRQSVAFWCNPISGHATLYWYQQILGQGPKLLIQFQNNGVVDDSQLPKDRFSAERLKGVDSTLKIQPAKLEDSAVYLCASSFNQGWTEAFFGQGTRLTVV.

This clonotype was counted only a few times. The chain joins TRBV3-1 to TRBJ2-7; D gene unclear. CDR3 size: 14 residues. V lost 1 base and J 0 bases, leaving 7 bases between the germline ends. Germline loops: CDR1 LGHDT, CDR2 YNNKEL (reference sequence). DNA of the CDR3: TGTGCCAGCAGCCAAGCCCCGAGCTCCTACGAGCAGTACTTC. This codes for CASSQAPSSYEQYF.

The V and J genes are TRBV20-1 and TRBJ2-4; D not certain. From germline, CDR1 is DFQATT and CDR2 SNEGSKA (reference sequence). The CDR3 sequence is 12 residues long. V was cut by 2 bases and J by 6 bases, with 8 bases left in between. This CDR3 is CSARSGLNIQYF. As DNA, the CDR3 is TGCAGTGCTAGATCCGGATTAAACATTCAGTACTTC.

The table lists this clonotype with many counts. This rearrangement joins TRBV15 to TRBJ2-1; no clear D. V lost 4 bases, J lost 4 bases, and 2 bases lay in between. The CDR3 totals 11 residues. The germline V gene encodes CDR1 LNHNV and CDR2 YYDKDF (reference sequence). CDR3 protein: CATSTYNEQFF. The CDR3 bases are TGTGCCACCAGCACGTACAATGAGCAGTTCTTC.

V and J are TRBV5-1 and TRBJ1-1; 9 bases map to TRBD1. The V gene end was trimmed by 4 bases and the J gene end by 1 base; junction bases not matched to a gene: 5. The germline V gene has CDR1 SGHRS and CDR2 YFSETQ. This CDR3 is built from 15 residues. CDR3 amino acids: CASSDPDRGNTEAFF. CDR3 DNA sequence: TGCGCCAGCAGCGATCCGGACAGGGGGAACACTGAAGCTTTCTTT.